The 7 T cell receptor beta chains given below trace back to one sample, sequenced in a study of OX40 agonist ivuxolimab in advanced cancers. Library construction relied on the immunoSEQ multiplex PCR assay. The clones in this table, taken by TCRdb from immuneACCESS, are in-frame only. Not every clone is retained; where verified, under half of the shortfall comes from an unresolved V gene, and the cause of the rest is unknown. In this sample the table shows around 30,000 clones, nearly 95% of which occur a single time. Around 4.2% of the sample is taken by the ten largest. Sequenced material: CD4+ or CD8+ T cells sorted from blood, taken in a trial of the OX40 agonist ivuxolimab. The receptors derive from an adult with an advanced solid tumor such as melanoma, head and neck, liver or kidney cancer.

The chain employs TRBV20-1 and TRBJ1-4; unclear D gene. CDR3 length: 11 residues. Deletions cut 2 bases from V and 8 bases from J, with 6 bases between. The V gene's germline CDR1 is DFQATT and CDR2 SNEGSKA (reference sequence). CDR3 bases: TGCAGTGCTAGATCCGGCGAAAAACTGTTTTTT. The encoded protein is CSARSGEKLFF.

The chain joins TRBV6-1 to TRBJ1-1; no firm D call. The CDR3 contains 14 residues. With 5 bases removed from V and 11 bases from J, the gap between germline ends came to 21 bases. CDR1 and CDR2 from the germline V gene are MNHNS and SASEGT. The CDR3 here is CASSSAGRNKGAFF. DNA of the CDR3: TGTGCCAGCAGTTCCGCCGGCCGGAATAAGGGTGCTTTCTTT.

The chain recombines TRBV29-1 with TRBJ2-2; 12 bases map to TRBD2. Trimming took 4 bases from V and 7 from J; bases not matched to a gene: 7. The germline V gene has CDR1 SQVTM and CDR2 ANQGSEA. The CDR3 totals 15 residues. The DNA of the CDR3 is TGCAGCGTTGTAGGACTAGCGGGGAGAGGCGGGGAGCTGTTTTTT. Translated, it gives CSVVGLAGRGGELFF.

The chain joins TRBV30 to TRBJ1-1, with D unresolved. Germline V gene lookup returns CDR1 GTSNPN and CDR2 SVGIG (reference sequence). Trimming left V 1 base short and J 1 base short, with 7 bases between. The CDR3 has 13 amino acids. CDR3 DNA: TGTGCCTGGAGTGGGACCGGGAACACTGAAGCTTTCTTT. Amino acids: CAWSGTGNTEAFF.

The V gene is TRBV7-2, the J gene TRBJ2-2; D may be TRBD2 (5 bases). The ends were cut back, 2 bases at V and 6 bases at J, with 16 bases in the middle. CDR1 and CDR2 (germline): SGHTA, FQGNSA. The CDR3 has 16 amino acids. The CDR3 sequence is CASSLTPGSWAGELFF. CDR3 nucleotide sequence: TGTGCCAGCAGCTTAACACCGGGGTCTTGGGCCGGGGAGCTGTTTTTT.

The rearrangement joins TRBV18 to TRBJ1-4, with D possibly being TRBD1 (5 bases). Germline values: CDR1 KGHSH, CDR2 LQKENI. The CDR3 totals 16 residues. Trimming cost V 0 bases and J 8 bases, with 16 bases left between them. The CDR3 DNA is TGTGCCAGCTCACCACCGGGCAGGGTTGACTACGAAAAACTGTTTTTT. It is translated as CASSPPGRVDYEKLFF.

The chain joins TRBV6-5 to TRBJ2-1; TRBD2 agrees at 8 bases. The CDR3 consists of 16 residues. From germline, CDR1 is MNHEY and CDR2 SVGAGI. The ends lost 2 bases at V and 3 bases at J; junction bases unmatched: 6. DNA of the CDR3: TGTGCCAGCAGTTACCACCGGGGGGGTGGCTACAATGAGCAGTTCTTC. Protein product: CASSYHRGGGYNEQFF.